The sequence of this T cell receptor (beta chain) was determined in a study of HIV-infected patients and healthy controls. Alpha and beta constant-region primers primed reverse transcription of around 0.5 ug RNA. Using multiplexing indices, alpha and beta chain libraries were generated apart by chain-specific third strand synthesis. TCRdb reprocessed the 5' RACE reads via MiXCR and lists one record per CDR3 protein. This table holds 15,000 to 20,000 distinct CDR3 sequences, 8.5% to 9.5% found once. This clonotype was seen ten or more times. There are 16 residues in the CDR3. J lost 2 bases, V lost 0 bases, and 7 bases had no gene match. Germline V gene data show CDR1 as SGHAT and CDR2 as FQNNGV. Whole blood was used without fractionation, so all unsorted peripheral T cells were included.

The receptor was isolated from an adult in good health. The specimen was blood. The chain links TRBV11-2 to TRBJ2-7; 7 nucleotides match TRBD2. The CDR3 nucleotides are TGTGCCAGCAGCTTAGATATTGGGACTAATCCCTACGAGCAGTACTTC. Its protein product is CASSLDIGTNPYEQYF.